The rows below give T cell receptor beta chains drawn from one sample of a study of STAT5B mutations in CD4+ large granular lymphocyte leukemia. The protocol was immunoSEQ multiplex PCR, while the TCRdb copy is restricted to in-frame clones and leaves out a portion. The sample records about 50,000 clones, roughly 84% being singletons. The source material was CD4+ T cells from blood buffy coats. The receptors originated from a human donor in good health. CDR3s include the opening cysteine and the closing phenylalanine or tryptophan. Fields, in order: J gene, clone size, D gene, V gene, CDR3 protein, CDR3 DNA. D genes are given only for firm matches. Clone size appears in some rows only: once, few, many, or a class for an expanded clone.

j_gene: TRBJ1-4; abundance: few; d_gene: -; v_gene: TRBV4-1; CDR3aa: CASSRTTGVEKLFF; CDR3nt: TGCGCCAGCAGCCGAACTACAGGCGTTGAAAAACTGTTTTTT
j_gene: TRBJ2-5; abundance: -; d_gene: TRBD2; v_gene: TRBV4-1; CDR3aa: CASSQDLPGGRETQYF; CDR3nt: TGCGCCAGCAGCCAAGATCTCCCGGGGGGGCGGGAGACCCAGTACTTC
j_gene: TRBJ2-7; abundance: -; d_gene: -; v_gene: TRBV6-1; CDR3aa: CASSARQLAGYEQYF; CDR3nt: TGTGCCAGCAGTGCCCGACAGCTGGCCGGCTACGAGCAGTACTTC
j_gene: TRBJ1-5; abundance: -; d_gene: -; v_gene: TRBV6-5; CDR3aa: CASSEKRGSHF; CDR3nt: TGTGCCAGCAGTGAAAAGAGGGGGTCGCATTTT
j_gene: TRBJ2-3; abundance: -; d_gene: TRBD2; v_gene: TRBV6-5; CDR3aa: CASTRLAFPDTQYF; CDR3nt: TGTGCCAGCACAAGACTAGCGTTTCCAGATACGCAGTATTTT
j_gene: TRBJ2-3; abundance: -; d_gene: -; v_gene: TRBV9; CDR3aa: CASSLGLTDTQYF; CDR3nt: TGTGCCAGCAGCCTGGGGCTTACAGATACGCAGTATTTT
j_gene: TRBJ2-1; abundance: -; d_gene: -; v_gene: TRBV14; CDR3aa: CASSQPGTGGNEQFF; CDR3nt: TGTGCCAGCAGCCAACCGGGGACGGGTGGCAATGAGCAGTTCTTC
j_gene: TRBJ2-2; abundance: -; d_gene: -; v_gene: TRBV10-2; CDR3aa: CASSGTRPANTGELFF; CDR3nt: TGCGCCAGCAGTGGGACCAGGCCAGCGAACACCGGGGAGCTGTTTTTT
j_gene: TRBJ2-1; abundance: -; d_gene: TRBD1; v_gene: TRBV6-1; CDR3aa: CASMGLSGGGQFF; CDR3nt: TGTGCCAGCATGGGGCTTTCAGGGGGCGGGCAGTTCTTC
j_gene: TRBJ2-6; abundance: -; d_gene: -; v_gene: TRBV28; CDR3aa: CASSFHAIPRKSSGANVLTF; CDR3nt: TGTGCCAGCAGTTTCCATGCCATCCCCAGGAAAAGCTCTGGGGCCAACGTCCTGACTTTC
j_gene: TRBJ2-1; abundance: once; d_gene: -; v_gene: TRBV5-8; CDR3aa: CASSSNEQFF; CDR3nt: TGTGCCAGCAGCTCCAATGAGCAGTTCTTC
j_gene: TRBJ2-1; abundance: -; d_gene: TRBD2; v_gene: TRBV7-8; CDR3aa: CASSNSGRAWRKSSYNEQFF; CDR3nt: TGTGCCAGCTCAAATAGCGGGAGGGCCTGGAGAAAGAGCTCCTACAATGAGCAGTTCTTC
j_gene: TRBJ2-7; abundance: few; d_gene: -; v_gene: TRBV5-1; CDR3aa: CASSLEHEQYF; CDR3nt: TGCGCCAGCAGCTTGGAGCACGAGCAGTACTTC
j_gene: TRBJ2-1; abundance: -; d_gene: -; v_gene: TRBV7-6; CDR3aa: CASSFRGEYNEQFF; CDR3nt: TGTGCCAGCAGCTTCCGGGGAGAGTACAATGAGCAGTTCTTC
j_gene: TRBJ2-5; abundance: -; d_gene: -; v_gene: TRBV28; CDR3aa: CASSLAGAGRKTQYF; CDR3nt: TGTGCCAGCAGTTTGGCAGGGGCCGGAAGGAAGACCCAGTACTTC
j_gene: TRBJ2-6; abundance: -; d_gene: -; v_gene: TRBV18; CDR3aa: CASSLENSGANVLTF; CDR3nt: TGTGCCAGCTCACTTGAGAACTCTGGGGCCAACGTCCTGACTTTC
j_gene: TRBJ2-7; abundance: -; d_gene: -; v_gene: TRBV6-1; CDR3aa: CASSNQVEQYF; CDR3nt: TGTGCCAGCTCTAATCAGGTCGAGCAGTACTTC
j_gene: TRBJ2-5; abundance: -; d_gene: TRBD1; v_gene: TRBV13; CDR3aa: CASSPVRGPVQETQYF; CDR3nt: TGTGCCAGCAGCCCAGTCAGGGGGCCAGTCCAAGAGACCCAGTACTTC
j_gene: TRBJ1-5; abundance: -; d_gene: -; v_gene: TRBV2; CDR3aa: CASRISNQPQHF; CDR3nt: TGTGCCAGCAGGATCAGCAATCAGCCCCAGCATTTT
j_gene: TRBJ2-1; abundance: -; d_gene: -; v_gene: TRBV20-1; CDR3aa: CSASSSFEQFF; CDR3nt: TGCAGTGCTAGCTCTAGCTTTGAGCAGTTCTTC
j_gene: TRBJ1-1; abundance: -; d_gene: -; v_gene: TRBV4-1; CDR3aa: CASSPIGKRTEAFF; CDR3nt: TGCGCCAGCAGCCCCATTGGGAAGCGGACTGAAGCTTTCTTT
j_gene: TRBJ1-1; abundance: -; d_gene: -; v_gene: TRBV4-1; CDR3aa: CASSPREGRTEAFF; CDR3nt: TGCGCCAGCAGCCCCCGGGAGGGTAGGACTGAAGCTTTCTTT
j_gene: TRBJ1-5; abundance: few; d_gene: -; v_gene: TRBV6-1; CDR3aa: CASSASRVSSGNQPQHF; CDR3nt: TGTGCCAGCAGTGCCTCGCGTGTAAGCTCGGGCAATCAGCCCCAGCATTTT
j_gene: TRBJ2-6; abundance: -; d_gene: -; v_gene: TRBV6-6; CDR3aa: CASSYSTPGANVLTF; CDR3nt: TGTGCCAGCAGTTACTCTACGCCTGGGGCCAACGTCCTGACTTTC
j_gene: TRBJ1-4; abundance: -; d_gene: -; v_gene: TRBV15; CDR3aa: CATSRVAEKLFF; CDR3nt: TGTGCCACCAGCAGAGTAGCAGAAAAACTGTTTTTT
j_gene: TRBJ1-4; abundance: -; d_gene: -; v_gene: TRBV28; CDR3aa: CASRHREKLFF; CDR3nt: TGTGCCAGCAGGCATAGGGAAAAACTGTTTTTT
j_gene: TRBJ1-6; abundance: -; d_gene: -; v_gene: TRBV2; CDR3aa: CASSRRMGDLFNSPLHF; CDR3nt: TGTGCCAGCAGCCGACGGATGGGGGACCTCTTTAATTCACCCCTCCACTTT
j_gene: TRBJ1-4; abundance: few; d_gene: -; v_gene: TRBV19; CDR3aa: CASTLGEGTGNEKLFF; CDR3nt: TGTGCCAGTACCCTAGGTGAAGGGACGGGTAATGAAAAACTGTTTTTT
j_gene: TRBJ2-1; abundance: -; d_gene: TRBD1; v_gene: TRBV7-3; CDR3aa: CASSLGTGGTNEQFF; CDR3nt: TGTGCCAGCAGCCTCGGGACAGGGGGCACAAATGAGCAGTTCTTC
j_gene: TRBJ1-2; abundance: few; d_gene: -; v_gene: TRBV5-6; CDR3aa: CASSLPRDYGYTF; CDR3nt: TGTGCCAGCAGCTTGCCCAGGGACTATGGCTACACCTTC
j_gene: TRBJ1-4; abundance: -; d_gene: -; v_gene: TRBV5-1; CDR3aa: CASSLEARTTNEKLFF; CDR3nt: TGCGCCAGCAGCTTGGAGGCCAGGACAACTAATGAAAAACTGTTTTTT
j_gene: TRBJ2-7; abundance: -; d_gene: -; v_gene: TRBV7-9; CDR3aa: CASSAAYEQYF; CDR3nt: TGTGCCAGCAGCGCTGCCTACGAGCAGTACTTC
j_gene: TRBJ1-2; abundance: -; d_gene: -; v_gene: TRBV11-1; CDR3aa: CASSLEGRPTGYTF; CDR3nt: TGTGCCAGCAGCTTAGAAGGTCGACCAACGGGCTACACCTTC
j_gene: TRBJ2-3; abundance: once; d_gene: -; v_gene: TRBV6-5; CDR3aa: CASSFLSGTGTDTQYF; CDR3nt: TGTGCCAGCAGTTTCCTTTCCGGGACCGGTACAGATACGCAGTATTTT